This T cell receptor (beta chain) comes out of a study of T cell repertoires in cytomegalovirus infection. Regarding the study as a whole: The response measured ex vivo was dominated by TCR beta clonotypes (HLA-C-restricted and CMV-specific).

With regard to this clonotype: Antigen: not known.

Via MiXCR, TCRdb re-called the reads, giving one row per CDR3 protein. The sample carries about 60,000 distinct CDR3 sequences, around 30% recorded once. The CDR3 is 14 amino acids. Germline values: CDR1 SEHNR, CDR2 FQNEAQ (reference sequence). Trimming removed 3 bases from V and 5 bases from J, with 13 bases in between. This receptor was obtained from a human donor in good health (CMV status not recorded). Some clones in this sample may be carry-over from other donors' samples. Sequencing was carried out using PBMCs, sequenced either directly or after in vitro stimulation (not recorded which). The chain couples TRBV7-9 to TRBJ2-5; D is perhaps TRBD2 (6 bases). The CDR3 DNA reads TGTGCCAGCAGCTTCGGAGGGCGCGGGGAGACCCAGTACTTC. Translated: CASSFGGRGETQYF.